Sequencing of this T cell receptor (beta chain) was carried out in a study of blood T cell repertoires in COVID-19. Study as a whole: T cells, B-cell-depleted T cells, or PBMCs provided the cDNA or gDNA that served as material.

The CDR3 covers 14 residues. V was trimmed by 5 bases and J by 7 bases, leaving 17 bases between them. CDR1 is SGHVS and CDR2 is FQNEAQ in the germline V gene. In the authors' workflow: Quantification of nucleated cells was approximated via reference gene primer amplification. Clones were sequenced by immunoSEQ multiplex PCR, and TCRdb holds only the in-frame ones, with some missing. The V and J calls and clone size are taken from that table; D and trimming were inferred from the DNA. The data show tens of thousands of clones, 70% to 90% seen once. The receptor's source is a woman older than 75 with acute or convalescent COVID-19. Sequencing used peripheral blood. J is TRBJ1-1 and V is TRBV7-8, with D unclear. The CDR3 loop reads CASSLLVQQVEAFF. The CDR3 bases are TGTGCCAGCAGCCTCCTAGTCCAACAAGTTGAAGCTTTCTTT.